Listed here is a single T cell receptor beta chain. This record belongs to a study of shared T cell receptors in the human thymus. Germline assignment: CDR1 MNHNS and CDR2 SASEGT. The V end lost 7 bases, the J end lost 6 bases, and 14 bases lay between the germline ends. The CDR3 length is 13 residues. Measured with immunoSEQ multiplex PCR; TCRdb has only the in-frame clones, and not every one. The sample contains 650,000 to 950,000 clones, 80% to 90% of which appear only once. These data also formed part of another study, on human thymus T cells. That work adds: Thymic and blood repertoires showed apparently biased V and J gene usage. The related literature has documented a marked overlap of thymic repertoires among unrelated individuals.

The sequencing input was thymocytes. The sequence came from a girl under three years old with a congenital heart defect. The rearrangement joins TRBV6-1 to TRBJ2-3; D possibly corresponds to TRBD2 (5 bases). CDR3 region: CASIGPGLDTQYF. In DNA form, the CDR3 reads TGTGCCAGCATTGGCCCGGGGTTGGATACGCAGTATTTT.